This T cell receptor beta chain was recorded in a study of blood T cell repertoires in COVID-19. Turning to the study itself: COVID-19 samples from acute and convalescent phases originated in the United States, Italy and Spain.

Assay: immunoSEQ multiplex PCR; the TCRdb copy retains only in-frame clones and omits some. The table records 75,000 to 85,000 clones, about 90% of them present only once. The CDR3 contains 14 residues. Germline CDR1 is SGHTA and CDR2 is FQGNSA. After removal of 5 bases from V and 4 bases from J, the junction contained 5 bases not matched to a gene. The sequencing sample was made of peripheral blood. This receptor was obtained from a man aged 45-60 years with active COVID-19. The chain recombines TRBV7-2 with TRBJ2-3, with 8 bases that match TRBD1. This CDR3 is CASSKDRGADTQYF. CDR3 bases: TGTGCCAGCAGCAAAGACAGGGGCGCAGATACGCAGTATTTT.